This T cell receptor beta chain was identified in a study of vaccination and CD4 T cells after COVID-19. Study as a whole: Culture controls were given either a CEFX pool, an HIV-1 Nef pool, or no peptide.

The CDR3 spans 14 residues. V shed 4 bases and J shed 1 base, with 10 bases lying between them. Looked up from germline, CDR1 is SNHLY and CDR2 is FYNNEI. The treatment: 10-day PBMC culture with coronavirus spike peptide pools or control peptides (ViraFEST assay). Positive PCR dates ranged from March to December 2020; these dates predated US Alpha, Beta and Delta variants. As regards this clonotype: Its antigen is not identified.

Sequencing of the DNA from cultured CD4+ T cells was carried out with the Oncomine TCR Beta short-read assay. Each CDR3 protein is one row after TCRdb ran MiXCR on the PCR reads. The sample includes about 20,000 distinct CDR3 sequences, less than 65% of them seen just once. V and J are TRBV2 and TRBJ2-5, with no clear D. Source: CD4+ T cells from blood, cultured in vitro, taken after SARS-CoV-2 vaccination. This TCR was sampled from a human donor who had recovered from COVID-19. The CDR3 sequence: CASSAGRFQETQYF. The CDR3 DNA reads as TGTGCCAGCAGTGCTGGACGGTTCCAAGAGACCCAGTACTTC.